By proportion, the clone carrying this TCR beta chain is medium-sized. Antigen specificity is unknown. Four subsets defined by PD-1 and/or TIGIT were sorted from live CD3+CD8+TCRalphabeta+ cells. The QIAseq Immune Repertoire TCR panel built the libraries from around 15 ng of total RNA. TCRdb re-derived calls from the reads in MiXCR, one entry per CDR3 protein. Among hundreds of distinct CDR3 sequences, more than 6% were seen once, and the ten largest hold 58%. The data were obtained in a study of circulating CD8 cells and anti-PD-1 response in melanoma. About the study: Every 2 weeks, patients got 3 mg/kg nivolumab intravenously. Of approximately 13 patients, seven got anti-PD-1 first and six had prior therapy. The study's findings and limits: No tumor material was available, so peptide assays assessed reactivity. Subset repertoires were largely private at M1, with under 7.5% shared.

The CDR3 covers 14 residues. Deletions cut 3 bases from V and 4 bases from J, with 9 bases between. Material: CD8+ T cells from PBMCs, obtained at baseline or after one month of anti-PD-1 therapy (not recorded which). This TCR was recovered from a human donor with melanoma. The V call is TRBV12-3 or TRBV12-4, the J call TRBJ2-2, with D maybe TRBD2 (6 bases). The CDR3 coding sequence is TGTGCCAGCAGTTTCGGAGGGCCCACCGGGGAGCTGTTTTTT. Protein product: CASSFGGPTGELFF.